The clone carrying this T cell receptor (beta chain) was found a few times. Its specificity is unknown. The sample comes from a study of CD8 T cells in ankylosing spondylitis. Each TCR beta library was made by quantitative 5'-RACE that incorporated molecular barcodes. One entry per CDR3 protein, called by TCRdb with MiXCR from the 5' RACE reads. The table includes 240,000 or so distinct CDR3 sequences, around 7.8% detected once. Trimming pared 5 bases from V and 4 bases from J, leaving 15 bases between. Germline V gene data show CDR1 as SEHNR and CDR2 as FQNEAQ (reference sequence). The CDR3 extends over 14 amino acids. Study outcomes and limitations: What seemed typical of ankylosing spondylitis blood was a TCR beta motif built from roughly eight highly homologous variants. Peripheral blood held disease-linked clones only at relatively low frequency, and these were CD8+. Some of the motif variants had earlier been found in reactive arthritis patients' fluid and blood.

This receptor was obtained from a male donor with ankylosing spondylitis or in good health (not recorded which). The sequenced sample consisted of blood, either unsorted or a sorted T cell fraction (not recorded which). V and J are TRBV7-9 and TRBJ2-7; TRBD2 is a possible D gene (5 bases). CDR3: CASSQPGAVYEQYF. CDR3 sequence (DNA): TGTGCCAGCAGCCAACCTGGAGCGGTTTACGAGCAGTACTTC.